Below, one T cell receptor beta chain is given with its context. The antigen is unknown. This sample was taken from a study of CD8 T cells in ankylosing spondylitis. Study-wide results and limits: CD8+ cells made up the disease-linked clones, which were relatively rare in peripheral blood. Seemingly characteristic of ankylosing spondylitis blood was a TCR beta motif consisting of about 8 highly homologous variants. The study looked at matched synovial fluid samples from ankylosing spondylitis patients. Disease-linked clones were reported to be significantly enriched there.

The CDR3 has 16 amino acids. Per the germline V gene, CDR1 is KGHDR and CDR2 is SFDVKD. Trimming cost V 3 bases and J 3 bases; bases outside gene matches: 6. By quantitative 5'-RACE with molecular barcodes, the TCR beta libraries were made. MiXCR, applied by TCRdb to the 5' RACE reads, yields one record per CDR3 protein. The profile shows 250,000 or so distinct CDR3 sequences, 20% to 30% of them singletons. V usage is TRBV24-1 and J usage is TRBJ2-1; 8 positions match TRBD1. Sequenced material: blood, either unsorted or a sorted T cell fraction (not recorded which). This TCR was sampled from a male donor with ankylosing spondylitis or in good health (not recorded which). The CDR3 loop is CATSDRQGFSYNEQFF. The DNA for the CDR3 is TGTGCCACCAGTGATCGACAGGGGTTCAGCTACAATGAGCAGTTCTTC.